This TCR beta chain was recovered during a study of blood T cell repertoires in COVID-19 (TCRdb year 2020). Study-level background: Samples from collaborators originated in the United States, Italy and Spain and spanned both the acute and convalescent phases of COVID-19. The prospective study material was composed of cDNA or gDNA derived from T cells, B-cell-depleted T cells, or PBMCs. The dataset comprised deeply sampled blood TCRbeta repertoires from subjects exposed to, actively infected with, or recovered from COVID-19. The repertoires were made available in a free public database intended to serve as a resource for research on the immune response to SARS-CoV-2. The samples were drawn from the first 160 participants of the ongoing ImmuneRACE study and from 1,254 subjects provided by 6 global collaborators. A de-identified subject ID, COVID-19 status, age in years and sex were almost always included in the sample metadata. HLA class I and class II types, where available, came from metadata supplied by the sample provider rather than from assay-based typing. The study at large found these results: How much clinical and demographic metadata was included differed by source and by participant, and the metadata was provided uncurated.

From a lookup of the germline V gene (reference sequence), CDR1 and CDR2 are MNHNY and SVGAGI. The CDR3 has 16 amino acids, counting the end cysteine and phenylalanine. Only the CDR3 portion is preserved as DNA: 48 bases, with reading frame beginning at the first base. Trimmed from V: 8 bases; trimmed from J: 3 bases; junction bases lacking a gene match: 14. TCRbeta CDR3 regions were amplified from genomic DNA using the immunoSEQ Assay, a bias-controlled multiplex PCR. In the paper's pipeline: The number of nucleated cells in each sample was estimated by amplification of reference gene primers within the assay. To quantify the absolute abundance of each unique TCRbeta CDR3 rearrangement, sequence reads were collapsed and filtered. For each sample, productive Simpson clonality was calculated as the square root of Simpson's diversity index across productive rearrangements. Imported from immuneACCESS, the table was reduced by TCRdb to in-frame sequences with V and J called. These copies leave out some clones; in studies compared against another copy, an unresolved V gene accounts for under half, and the cause of the remainder is not known. D and trimming come from the DNA, and the V and J calls and clone size come from that table. The sample records around 300,000 clones, around 85% of which are singletons. Jointly, the top ten make up approximately 6% of the sample.

This clone has only one observation. The specificity of this receptor is unknown. One base away there is no much larger clone; base qualities are not given. Enrolling through a virtual design, the prospective study's participants ranged in age from roughly 18 to 95 years and lived across some 23 United States geographic areas. In the prospective study, participants were assigned to cohorts based on the clinical history participants reported in a screening survey and a study questionnaire. Recovered participants in ImmuneRACE Cohort 3 were defined by two consecutive negative NP/OP PCR tests, clearance by a healthcare professional, or resolution of symptoms. Each participant in the prospective study had whole blood, serum and a nasopharyngeal or oropharyngeal swab collected by mobile phlebotomists. Prospective study participants could optionally give additional blood draws and questionnaires over an approximately two-month period. Before DNA extraction, blood samples from the prospective study were shipped at room temperature or frozen.

This TCR came from a woman in her forties who had recovered from COVID-19. Sequencing was performed on PBMCs or T cells enriched from blood (not recorded which). The V and J segments used are TRBV6-6 and TRBJ2-5; TRBD2 aligns with 8 central bases. The nucleotides are TGTGCCAGCGCCCCCTCTGGCGGGGGGTCGAAAGAGACCCAGTACTTC. Protein translation: CASAPSGGGSKETQYF.